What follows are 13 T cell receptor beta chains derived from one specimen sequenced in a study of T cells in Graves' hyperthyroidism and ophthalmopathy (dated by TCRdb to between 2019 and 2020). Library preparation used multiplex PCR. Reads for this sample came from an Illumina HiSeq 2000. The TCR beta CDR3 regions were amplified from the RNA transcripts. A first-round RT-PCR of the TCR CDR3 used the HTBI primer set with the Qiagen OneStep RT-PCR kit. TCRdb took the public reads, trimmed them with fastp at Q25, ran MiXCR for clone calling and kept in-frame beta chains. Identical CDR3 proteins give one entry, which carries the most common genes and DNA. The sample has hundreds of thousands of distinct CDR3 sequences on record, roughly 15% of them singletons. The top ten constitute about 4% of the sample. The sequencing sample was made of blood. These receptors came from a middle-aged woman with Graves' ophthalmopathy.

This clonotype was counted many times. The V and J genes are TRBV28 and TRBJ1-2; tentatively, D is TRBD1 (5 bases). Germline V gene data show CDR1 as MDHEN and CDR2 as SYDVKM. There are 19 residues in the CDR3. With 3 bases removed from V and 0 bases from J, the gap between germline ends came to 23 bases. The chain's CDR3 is CASSFPTRGEGLSNYGYTF. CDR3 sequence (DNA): TGTGCCAGCAGTTTCCCCACGCGGGGTGAGGGGTTATCTAACTATGGCTACACCTTC.

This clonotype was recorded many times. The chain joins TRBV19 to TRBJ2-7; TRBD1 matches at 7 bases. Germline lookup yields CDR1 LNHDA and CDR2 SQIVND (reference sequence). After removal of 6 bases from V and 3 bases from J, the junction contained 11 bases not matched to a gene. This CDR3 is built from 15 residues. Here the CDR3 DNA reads TGTGCCAGTAGCGAGAAAGGGGACAGTGTCTACGAGCAGTACTTC. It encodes CASSEKGDSVYEQYF.

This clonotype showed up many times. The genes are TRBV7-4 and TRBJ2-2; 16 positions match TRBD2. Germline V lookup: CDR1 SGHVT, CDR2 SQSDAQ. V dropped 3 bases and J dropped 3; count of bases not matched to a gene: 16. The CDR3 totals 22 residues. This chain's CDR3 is CASSFIIPTKGLAGGDTGELFF. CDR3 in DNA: TGTGCCAGCAGCTTCATCATCCCGACTAAGGGACTAGCGGGAGGGGACACCGGGGAGCTGTTTTTT.

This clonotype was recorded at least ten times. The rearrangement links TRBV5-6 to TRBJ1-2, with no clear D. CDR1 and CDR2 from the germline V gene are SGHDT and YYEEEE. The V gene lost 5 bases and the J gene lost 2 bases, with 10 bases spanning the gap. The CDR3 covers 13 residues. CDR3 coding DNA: TGTGCCAGCAGGGGCAGGCTCAACTATGGCTACACCTTC. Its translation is CASRGRLNYGYTF.

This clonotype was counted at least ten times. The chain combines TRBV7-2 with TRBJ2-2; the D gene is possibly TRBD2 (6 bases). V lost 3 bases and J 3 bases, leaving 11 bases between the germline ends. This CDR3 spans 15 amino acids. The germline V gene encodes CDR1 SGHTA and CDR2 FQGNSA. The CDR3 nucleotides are TGTGCCAGCAGCTTGGGGCCTAGCGACACCGGGGAGCTGTTTTTT. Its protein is CASSLGPSDTGELFF.

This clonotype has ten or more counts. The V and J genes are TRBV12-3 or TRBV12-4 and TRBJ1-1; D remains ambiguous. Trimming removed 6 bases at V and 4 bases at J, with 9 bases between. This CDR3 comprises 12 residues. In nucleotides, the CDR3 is TGTGCCAGCAGACCCGGCCGCACTGAAGCTTTCTTT. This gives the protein CASRPGRTEAFF.

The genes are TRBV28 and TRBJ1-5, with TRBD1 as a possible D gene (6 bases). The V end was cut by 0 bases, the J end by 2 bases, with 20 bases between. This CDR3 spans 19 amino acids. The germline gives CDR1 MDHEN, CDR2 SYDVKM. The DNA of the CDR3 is TGTGCCAGCAGTTTATGGAGGGCAGGGGAGCGCTCAGGCAATCAGCCCCAGCATTTT. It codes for CASSLWRAGERSGNQPQHF.

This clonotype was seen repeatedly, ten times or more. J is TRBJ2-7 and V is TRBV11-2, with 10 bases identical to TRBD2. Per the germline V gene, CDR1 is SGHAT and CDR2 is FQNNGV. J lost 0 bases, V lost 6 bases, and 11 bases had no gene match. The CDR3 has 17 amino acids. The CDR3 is CASSIRAGGLTSYEQYF. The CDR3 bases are TGTGCCAGCAGTATTCGAGCGGGAGGGTTAACCTCCTACGAGCAGTACTTC. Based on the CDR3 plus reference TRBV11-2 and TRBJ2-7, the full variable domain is EAGVAQSPRYKIIEKRQSVAFWCNPISGHATLYWYQQILGQGPKLLIQFQNNGVVDDSQLPKDRFSAERLKGVDSTLKIQPAKLEDSAVYLCASSIRAGGLTSYEQYFGPGTRLTVT.

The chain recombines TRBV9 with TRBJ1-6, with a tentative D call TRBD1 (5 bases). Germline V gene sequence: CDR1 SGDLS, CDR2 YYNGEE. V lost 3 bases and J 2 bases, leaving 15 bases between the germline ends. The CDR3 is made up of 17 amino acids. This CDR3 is CASSAQGTVTYNSPLHF. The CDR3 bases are TGTGCCAGCAGCGCCCAAGGGACGGTAACCTATAATTCACCCCTCCACTTT.

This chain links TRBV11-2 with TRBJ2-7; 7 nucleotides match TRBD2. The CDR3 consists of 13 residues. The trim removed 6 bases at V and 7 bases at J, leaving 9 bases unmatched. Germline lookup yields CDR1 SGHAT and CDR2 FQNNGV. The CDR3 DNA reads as TGTGCCAGCAGTTCTAGCGGAGAGGAGGAGCAGTACTTC. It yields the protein CASSSSGEEEQYF.

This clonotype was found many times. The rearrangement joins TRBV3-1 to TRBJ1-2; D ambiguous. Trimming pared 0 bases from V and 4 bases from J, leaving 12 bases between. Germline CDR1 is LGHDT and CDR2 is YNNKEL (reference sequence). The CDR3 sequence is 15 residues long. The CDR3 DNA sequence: TGTGCCAGCAGCCAAGATACCATCGGGTCCTATGGCTACACCTTC. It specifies CASSQDTIGSYGYTF. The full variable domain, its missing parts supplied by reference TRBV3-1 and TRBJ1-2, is DTAVSQTPKYLVTQMGNDKSIKCEQNLGHDTMYWYKQDSKKFLKIMFSYNNKELIINETVPNRFSPKSPDKAHLNLHINSLELGDSAVYFCASSQDTIGSYGYTFGSGTRLTVV.

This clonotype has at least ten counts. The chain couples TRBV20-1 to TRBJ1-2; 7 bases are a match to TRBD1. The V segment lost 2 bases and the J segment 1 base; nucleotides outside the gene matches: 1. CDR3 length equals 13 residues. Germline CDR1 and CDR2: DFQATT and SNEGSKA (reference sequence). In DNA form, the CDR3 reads TGCAGTGCTAGAACAGGGGATAACTATGGCTACACCTTC. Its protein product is CSARTGDNYGYTF.

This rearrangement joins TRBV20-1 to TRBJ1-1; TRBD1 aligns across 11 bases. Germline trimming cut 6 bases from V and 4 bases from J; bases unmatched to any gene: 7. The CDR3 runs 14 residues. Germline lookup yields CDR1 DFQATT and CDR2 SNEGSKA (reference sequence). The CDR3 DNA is TGCAGTGCAAATACCGGGACAGGGGGCACTGAAGCTTTCTTT. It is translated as CSANTGTGGTEAFF.